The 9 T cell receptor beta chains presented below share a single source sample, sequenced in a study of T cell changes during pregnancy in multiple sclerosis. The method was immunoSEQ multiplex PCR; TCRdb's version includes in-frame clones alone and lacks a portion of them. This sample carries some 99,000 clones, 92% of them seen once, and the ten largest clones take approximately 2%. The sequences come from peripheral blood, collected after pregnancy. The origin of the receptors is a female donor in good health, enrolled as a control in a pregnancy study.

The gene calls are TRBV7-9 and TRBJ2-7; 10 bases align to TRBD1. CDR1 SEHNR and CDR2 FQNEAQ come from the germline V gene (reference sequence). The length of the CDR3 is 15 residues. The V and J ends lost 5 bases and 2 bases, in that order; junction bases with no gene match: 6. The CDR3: CASSPPGQGTYEQYF. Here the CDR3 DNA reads TGTGCCAGCAGCCCCCCGGGACAGGGGACCTACGAGCAGTACTTC.

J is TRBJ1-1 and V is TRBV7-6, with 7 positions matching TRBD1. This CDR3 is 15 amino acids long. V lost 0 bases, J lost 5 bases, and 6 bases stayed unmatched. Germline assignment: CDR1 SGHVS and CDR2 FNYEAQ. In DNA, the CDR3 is TGTGCCAGCAGCTTAGCTAGGAGGGGGCGGACTGAAGCTTTCTTT. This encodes CASSLARRGRTEAFF.

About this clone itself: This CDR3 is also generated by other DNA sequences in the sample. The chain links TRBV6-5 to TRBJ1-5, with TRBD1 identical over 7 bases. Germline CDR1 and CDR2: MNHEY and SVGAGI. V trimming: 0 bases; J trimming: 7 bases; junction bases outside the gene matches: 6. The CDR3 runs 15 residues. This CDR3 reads CASSYSRTGDQPQHF. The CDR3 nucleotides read TGTGCCAGCAGTTACTCCCGGACAGGAGACCAGCCCCAGCATTTT.

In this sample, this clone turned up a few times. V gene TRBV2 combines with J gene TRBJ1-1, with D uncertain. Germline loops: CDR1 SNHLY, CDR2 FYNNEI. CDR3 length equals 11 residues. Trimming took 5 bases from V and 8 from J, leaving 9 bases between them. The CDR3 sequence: CASSPGWEAFF. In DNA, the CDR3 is TGTGCCAGCAGTCCCGGGTGGGAAGCTTTCTTT.

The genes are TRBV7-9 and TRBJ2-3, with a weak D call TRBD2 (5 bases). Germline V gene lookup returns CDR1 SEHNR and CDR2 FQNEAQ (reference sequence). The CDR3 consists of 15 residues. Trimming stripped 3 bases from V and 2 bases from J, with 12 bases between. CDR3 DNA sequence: TGTGCCAGCAGCTTTGAGGGTTTCAACACAGATACGCAGTATTTT. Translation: CASSFEGFNTDTQYF.

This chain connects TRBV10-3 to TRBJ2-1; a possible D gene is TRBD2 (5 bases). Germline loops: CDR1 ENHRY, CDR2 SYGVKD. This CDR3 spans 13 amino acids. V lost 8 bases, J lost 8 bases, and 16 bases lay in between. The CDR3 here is CAIREPGVHEQFF. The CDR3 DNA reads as TGTGCCATCCGAGAGCCCGGGGTCCATGAGCAGTTCTTC.

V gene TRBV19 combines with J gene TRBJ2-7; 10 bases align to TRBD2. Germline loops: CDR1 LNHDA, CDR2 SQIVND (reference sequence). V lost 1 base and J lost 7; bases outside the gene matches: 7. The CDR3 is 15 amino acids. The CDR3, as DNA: TGTGCCAGTAGTATAGGAGCGGGAGGGCCTCTGGAGCAGTACTTC. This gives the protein CASSIGAGGPLEQYF.

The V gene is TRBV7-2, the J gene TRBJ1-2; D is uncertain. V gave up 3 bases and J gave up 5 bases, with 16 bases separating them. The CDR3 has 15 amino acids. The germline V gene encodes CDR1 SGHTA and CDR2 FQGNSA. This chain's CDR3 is CASSFRGRPDYGYTF. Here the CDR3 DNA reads TGTGCCAGCAGCTTTAGAGGCAGACCCGATTATGGCTACACCTTC.

CDR3 coding DNA: TGTGCCAGCTCCCCGGGACAGGGAACAGATACGCAGTATTTT. It is translated as CASSPGQGTDTQYF. The chain is built from TRBV18 and TRBJ2-3; TRBD1 matches at 9 bases. J gave up 3 bases and V 6 bases, and 4 bases lay outside the gene matches. Germline V gene lookup returns CDR1 KGHSH and CDR2 LQKENI. There are 14 residues in the CDR3. The variable domain in full, completed from reference TRBV18 and TRBJ2-3, reads NAGVMQNPRHLVRRRGQEARLRCSPMKGHSHVYWYRQLPEEGLKFMVYLQKENIIDESGMPKERFSAEFPKEGPSILRIQQVVRGDSAAYFCASSPGQGTDTQYFGPGTRLTVL.